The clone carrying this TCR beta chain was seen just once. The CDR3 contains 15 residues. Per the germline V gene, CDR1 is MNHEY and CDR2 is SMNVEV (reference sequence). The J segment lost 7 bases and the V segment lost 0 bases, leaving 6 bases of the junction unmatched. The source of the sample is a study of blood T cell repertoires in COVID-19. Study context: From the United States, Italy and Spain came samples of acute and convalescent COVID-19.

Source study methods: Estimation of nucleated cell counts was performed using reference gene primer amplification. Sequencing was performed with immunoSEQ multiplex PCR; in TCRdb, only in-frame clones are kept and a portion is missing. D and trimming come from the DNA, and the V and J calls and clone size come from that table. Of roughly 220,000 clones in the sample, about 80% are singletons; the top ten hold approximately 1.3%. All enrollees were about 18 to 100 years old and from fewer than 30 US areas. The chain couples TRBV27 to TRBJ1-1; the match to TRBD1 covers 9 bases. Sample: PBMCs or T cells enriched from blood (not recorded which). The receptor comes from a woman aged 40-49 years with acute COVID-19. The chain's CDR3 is CASSLSGTGFIEAFF. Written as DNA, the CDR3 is TGTGCCAGCAGTTTATCCGGGACAGGGTTTATTGAAGCTTTCTTT.